The rows below give T cell receptor beta chains drawn from one sample of a study of T-cell memory formation after mild COVID-19. TCRdb used MiXCR to reprocess the 5' RACE reads, holding one entry per CDR3 protein. The sample carries around 250,000 distinct CDR3 sequences, about 17% recorded once. Sequenced: PBMCs or a T cell subset sorted from them (not recorded which). All receptors come from a man between 18 and 29 years old who had mild COVID-19 (a few samples of this study predate the infection). Cell type and time point are not known. Both conserved end residues are part of each CDR3.

j_call | v_call | cdr3_aa
TRBJ2-5 | TRBV7-2 | CASSLAGVQETQYF
TRBJ1-4 | TRBV7-9 | CASSFTGSSEKLFF
TRBJ1-3 | TRBV29-1 | CSVAGNSGNTIYF
TRBJ2-1 | TRBV2 | CATQREAYNEQFF
TRBJ2-5 | TRBV12-3/TRBV12-4 | CASSLGRRETQYF
TRBJ2-5 | TRBV19 | CASSTRGETQYF
TRBJ2-4 | TRBV3-1 | CASSQDSGIGNIQYF
TRBJ2-5 | TRBV4-1 | CASSQAETLPQETQYF
TRBJ1-6 | TRBV4-3 | CASSQHPRGNSPLHF
TRBJ1-1 | TRBV6-4 | CASSEQVNTEAFF
TRBJ1-1 | TRBV7-9 | CASSEDRGFINTEAFF
TRBJ1-2 | TRBV20-1 | CSARGGRHNYGYTF
TRBJ2-1 | TRBV4-1 | CASSQGGGYNEQFF
TRBJ2-2 | TRBV4-1 | CASSQDRAGGNTGELFF
TRBJ2-3 | TRBV5-1 | CASSLKGPAPDTQYF
TRBJ2-1 | TRBV6-5 | CASSQGVNEQFF
TRBJ2-5 | TRBV12-3/TRBV12-4 | CASRHTIRGETQYF
TRBJ2-7 | TRBV15 | CATSRDLGTGALEQYF
TRBJ1-3 | TRBV5-5 | CASSPTGGFSGNTIYF
TRBJ2-2 | TRBV4-3 | CASSQEVAMNTGELFF
TRBJ2-4 | TRBV4-3 | CASSQDWDRKKDIQYF
TRBJ1-5 | TRBV6-5 | CASRGQGGGQPQHF
TRBJ2-1 | TRBV24-1 | CATSDSRGSNEQFF
TRBJ2-5 | TRBV7-2 | CASSLVGVATGAQETQYF
TRBJ1-2 | TRBV20-1 | CSARPDYYGYTF
TRBJ1-4 | TRBV20-1 | CSAKREKLFF
TRBJ2-7 | TRBV6-2/TRBV6-3 | CASSYYREDPRGQYF
TRBJ2-1 | TRBV4-1 | CASASGGGGGDQFF
TRBJ2-2 | TRBV12-5 | CASGFGNTGELFF
TRBJ2-2 | TRBV12-3/TRBV12-4 | CASSRGIVTGELFF
TRBJ1-2 | TRBV5-1 | CASGGQGNYGYTF
TRBJ1-5 | TRBV4-1 | CASSQSQGRNQPQHF
TRBJ2-1 | TRBV2 | CASSETSGLYNEQFF
TRBJ1-2 | TRBV6-2/TRBV6-3 | CASSPWTDRYGYTF
TRBJ1-2 | TRBV4-2 | CASSQEEGQGNGYTF
TRBJ2-1 | TRBV12-3/TRBV12-4 | CASSLGGLNEQFF
TRBJ2-3 | TRBV24-1 | CATSALGGGYTQYF
TRBJ2-5 | TRBV5-1 | CASSMLETQYF
TRBJ1-2 | TRBV5-1 | CASALAGGNGYTF
TRBJ1-3 | TRBV12-3/TRBV12-4 | CASSQILGSGNTIYF
TRBJ2-5 | TRBV7-9 | CASSSRALETQYF
TRBJ2-5 | TRBV7-2 | CASSSGGAGETQYF
TRBJ2-3 | TRBV5-1 | CASSSIGGITDTQYF